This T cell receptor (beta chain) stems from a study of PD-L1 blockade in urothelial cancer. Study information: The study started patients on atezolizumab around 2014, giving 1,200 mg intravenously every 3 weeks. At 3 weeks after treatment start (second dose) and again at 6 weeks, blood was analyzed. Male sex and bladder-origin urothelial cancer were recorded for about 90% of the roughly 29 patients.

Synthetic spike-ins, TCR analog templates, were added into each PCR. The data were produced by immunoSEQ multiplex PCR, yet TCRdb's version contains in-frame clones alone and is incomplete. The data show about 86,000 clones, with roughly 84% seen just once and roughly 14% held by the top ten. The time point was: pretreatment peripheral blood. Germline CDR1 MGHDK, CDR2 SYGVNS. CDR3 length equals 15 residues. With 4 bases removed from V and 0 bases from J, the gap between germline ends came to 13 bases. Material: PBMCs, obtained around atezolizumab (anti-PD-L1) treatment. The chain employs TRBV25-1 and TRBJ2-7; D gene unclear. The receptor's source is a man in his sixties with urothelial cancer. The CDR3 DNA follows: TGTGCCAGCAGTGCTCCTAGAAGCGTCTCCTACGAGCAGTACTTC. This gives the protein CASSAPRSVSYEQYF.